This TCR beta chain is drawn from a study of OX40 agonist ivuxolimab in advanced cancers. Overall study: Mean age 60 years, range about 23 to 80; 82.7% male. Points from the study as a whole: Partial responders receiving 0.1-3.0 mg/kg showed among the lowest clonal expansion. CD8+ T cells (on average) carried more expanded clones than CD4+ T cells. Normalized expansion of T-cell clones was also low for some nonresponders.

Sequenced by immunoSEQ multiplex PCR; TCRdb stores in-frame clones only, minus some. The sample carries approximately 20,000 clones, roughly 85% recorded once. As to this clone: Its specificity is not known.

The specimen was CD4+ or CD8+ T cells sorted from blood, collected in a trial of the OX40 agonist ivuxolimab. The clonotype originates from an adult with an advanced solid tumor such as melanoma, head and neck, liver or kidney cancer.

The CDR3 sequence: CASSPTGPASGELFF. CDR3 bases: TGTGCCAGCAGTCCTACAGGGCCGGCCTCCGGGGAGCTGTTTTTT. The rearrangement links TRBV28 to TRBJ2-2; a weak D match, TRBD1 (6 bases). Trimming removed 5 bases from V and 6 bases from J, with 16 bases in between. The CDR3 is made up of 15 amino acids. The germline V gene has CDR1 MDHEN and CDR2 SYDVKM.